This T cell receptor beta chain was observed in a study of shared clonotypes between healthy human individuals. Study as a whole: With ages of 18 to 49, the donors were a couple of women and a few men. Study-level points and caveats: Sampling was confined to blood; repertoires within tissues likely differ. Limited genetic and exposure-history diversity came from having few donors.

Several immunoSEQ plates received, in even portions, the genomic DNA of each subset. The assay was immunoSEQ multiplex PCR, and TCRdb's table has in-frame clones only and misses some. The profile covers about 490,000 clones, with around 79% appearing a single time and 10% to 15% taken by the ten largest. Comment on this clone: Its specificity is not known.

The germline CDR1 and CDR2 sequences are SGHAT and FQNNGV. CDR3 length: 14 amino acids. The J segment lost 4 bases and the V segment lost 1 base, leaving 4 bases of the junction unmatched. The source is a woman between 40 and 55 years old in good health. Some clones in this sample may be carry-over from other donors' samples. The rearrangement joins TRBV11-2 to TRBJ2-7; 7 bases are a match to TRBD2. Sequenced: PBMCs. CDR3 nucleotides: TGTGCCAGCAGCTTAGGTGGTAGCGGGTACGAGCAGTACTTC. It specifies CASSLGGSGYEQYF.